Below, one T cell receptor beta chain is given with its context. Antigen unknown. This entry is derived from a study of somatic mutations in cytotoxic T cells in rheumatoid arthritis. Overall study results and limits: Age-matched healthy controls and rheumatoid arthritis patients had CD8+ T-cell clonality that did not differ significantly. The top CD8+ clone topped 20% of CD8+ cells in about an eighth of the roughly 60 patients. Unidentified antigens were the targets of the expanded CD8+ clones.

As handled by the study authors: Rarely, patient CD8+ clones larger than 1% corresponded to published virus-specific TCRB sequences. Clones were read by immunoSEQ multiplex PCR, and TCRdb kept only the in-frame ones, dropping some. The DNA gave D and trimming, while V, J and clone size come from that table. This table has approximately 15,000 clones, 65% to 75% appearing once. Sequenced sample: CD8+ T cells sorted from blood. This receptor was identified in an adult with rheumatoid arthritis.

The CDR3 loop is CASSLWATEQFF. The CDR3 DNA reads TGCGCCAGCAGCTTGTGGGCTACTGAGCAGTTCTTC. The rearrangement links TRBV5-1 to TRBJ2-1, with D unclear. Germline V lookup: CDR1 SGHRS, CDR2 YFSETQ. V was cut by 1 base and J by 9 bases, with 8 bases left in between. The CDR3 spans 12 residues.